This is a list of T cell receptor beta chains from one sample in a study of cytomegalovirus exposure and HLA in healthy donors. TCRdb keeps only in-frame clones here, not all; method: immunoSEQ multiplex PCR. The table counts approximately 150,000 clones; 2% to 2.5% lies in the top ten. The specimen sequenced was PBMCs. The receptors were sampled from a woman aged 18-29 years in good health and CMV-seronegative. Each CDR3 is given with its conserved first and last residue. The D gene is left open where the match is weak.

J,V,D,DNA,CDR3
TRBJ2-3,TRBV30,TRBD2,TGTGCCTGGAGTCGGACTAGCGTCACAGATACGCAGTATTTT,CAWSRTSVTDTQYF
TRBJ2-1,TRBV4-3,TRBD2,TGCGCCAGCAGCCAAGCACTTACTAGCGGAGCCTACAATGAGCAGTTCTTC,CASSQALTSGAYNEQFF
TRBJ2-3,TRBV6-1,NA,TGTGCCAGCCGAGCGGCCCCCACGGCAGATACGCAGTATTTT,CASRAAPTADTQYF
TRBJ1-5,TRBV9,TRBD1,TGTGCCAGCAGCGGGGGCGGGACAGGTAATCAGCCCCAGCATTTT,CASSGGGTGNQPQHF
TRBJ2-1,TRBV7-9,NA,TGTGCCAGCAGCTATGACTTCAATGAGCAGTTCTTC,CASSYDFNEQFF
TRBJ1-3,TRBV11-3,NA,TGTGCCAGCAGCCCCCGTCAGGGAATGGGGTACGGAAACACCATATATTTT,CASSPRQGMGYGNTIYF
TRBJ1-5,TRBV7-8,NA,TGTGCCAGCAGCCTACAGGGTGAGACATATGCTGGTCAGCCCCAGCATTTT,CASSLQGETYAGQPQHF
TRBJ1-2,TRBV6-5,TRBD1,TGTGCCAGCAGCTATACGGGACAGGGGTATGGCTACACCTTC,CASSYTGQGYGYTF
TRBJ1-1,TRBV19,TRBD1,TGTGCCAGTAGCATGTGGGACAGGGGGCTTCCAGGAGCTTTCTTT,CASSMWDRGLPGAFF
TRBJ1-1,TRBV2,NA,TGTGCCAGCAGCGGGGGACGGAACACTGAAGCTTTCTTT,CASSGGRNTEAFF
TRBJ1-2,TRBV6-6,TRBD1,TGTGCCAGCAGTCCCCAGACAGGGGCTAACTATGGCTACACCTTC,CASSPQTGANYGYTF
TRBJ1-1,TRBV29-1,NA,TGCAGCGTTGACCACACCCATCCTGAAGCTTTCTTT,CSVDHTHPEAFF
TRBJ1-5,TRBV10-3,NA,TGTACCATCAGTGAGTCGAAGGGGGACCGGCAGCCCCAGCATTTT,CTISESKGDRQPQHF
TRBJ2-1,TRBV5-1,TRBD2,TGCGCCAGCAGCTTGGCCTCTTCTAGCGGGAACTCCTACAATGAGCAGTTCTTC,CASSLASSSGNSYNEQFF
TRBJ1-5,TRBV9,NA,TGTGCCAGCAGCGTAGCAGGGATGGCAGGTCAGCCCCAGCATTTT,CASSVAGMAGQPQHF
TRBJ2-3,TRBV19,NA,TGTGCCAGTAGTACTGATACTGACACAGATACGCAGTATTTT,CASSTDTDTDTQYF
TRBJ1-2,TRBV4-1,NA,TGCGCCAGCAGCCAAGTCGCAGGGCCGCGACCCTATGGCTACACCTTC,CASSQVAGPRPYGYTF
TRBJ2-3,TRBV4-1,TRBD2,TGCGCCAGCAGCCAAGCCCGCCTAGCGGCTAGCACAGATACGCAGTATTTT,CASSQARLAASTDTQYF
TRBJ2-1,TRBV18,TRBD2,TGTGCCAGCTCACCGCCGGGACTAGCGGGAGGGCCGAATGAGCAGTTCTTC,CASSPPGLAGGPNEQFF
TRBJ1-2,TRBV4-1,NA,TGCGCCAGCAGCAGTCCTCCTAGGGGATATGGCTACACCTTC,CASSSPPRGYGYTF
TRBJ1-1,TRBV4-2,TRBD1,TGTGCCAGCAGCCCTGGACAGGGCGAGGACACTGAAGCTTTCTTT,CASSPGQGEDTEAFF
TRBJ2-7,TRBV4-1,TRBD2,TGCGCCAGCAGCCAAGCTAGCGGGAGCTCCTACGAGCAGTACTTC,CASSQASGSSYEQYF
TRBJ2-7,TRBV4-1,NA,TGCGCCAGCAGCCAAGACGGAAGACTTGCCAGCTCCTACGAGCAGTACTTC,CASSQDGRLASSYEQYF
TRBJ1-1,TRBV28,NA,TGTGCCAGCAGGAAACAGGGATTAGATACTGAAGCTTTCTTT,CASRKQGLDTEAFF
TRBJ1-1,TRBV15,NA,TGTGCCACCAGCAGAGATCAGCGGGGCACTGAAGCTTTCTTT,CATSRDQRGTEAFF
TRBJ2-1,TRBV7-9,TRBD2,TGTGCCAGCAGCTCCCTTTCATCTAGCGGGAGTGGGAATGAGCAGTTCTTC,CASSSLSSSGSGNEQFF
TRBJ1-5,TRBV28,NA,TGTGCCAGCAACTCGGGGGGAGACAGCAATCAGCCCCAGCATTTT,CASNSGGDSNQPQHF
TRBJ2-2,TRBV15,NA,TGTGCCACCAGCAGGGGGGGCACCGGGGAGCTGTTTTTT,CATSRGGTGELFF
TRBJ2-1,TRBV12-5,TRBD2,TGTGCTAGTGGTGCCGTCCTAGCGGGAGTAAAGCATGAGCAGTTCTTC,CASGAVLAGVKHEQFF
TRBJ2-2,TRBV29-1,NA,TGCAGCGTTGAAGATCGTGTCCCCGGGGAGCTGTTTTTT,CSVEDRVPGELFF
TRBJ2-7,TRBV7-2,TRBD2,TGTGCCAGCAGCTTGAGTAGCGGGAGTAAATACGAGCAGTACTTC,CASSLSSGSKYEQYF
TRBJ2-5,TRBV7-9,NA,TGTGCCAGCAGCTTAAGTCCCGAAGCACAAGAGACCCAGTACTTC,CASSLSPEAQETQYF
TRBJ2-3,TRBV7-3,TRBD2,TGTGCCAGCAGCCCGGGACCAGCGGGAGCAGCAGATACGCAGTATTTT,CASSPGPAGAADTQYF
TRBJ2-7,TRBV10-1,NA,TGCGCCAGCAGTGGCGATTCCTACGAGCAGTACTTC,CASSGDSYEQYF
TRBJ1-4,TRBV19,TRBD1,TGTGCCAGTAGTATACTGCGACAGGGGGCGGAGGAAAAACTGTTTTTT,CASSILRQGAEEKLFF
TRBJ1-5,TRBV27,NA,TGTGCCAGCGCACTGCGACAGCGGGGGCCCCAGCATTTT,CASALRQRGPQHF
TRBJ1-5,TRBV18,NA,TGTGCCAGCTCACCCAACAGGGAAGGTCAGCCCCAGCATTTT,CASSPNREGQPQHF
TRBJ2-2,TRBV11-2,NA,TGTGCCAGCAACTCTCACACCGGGGAGCTGTTTTTT,CASNSHTGELFF
TRBJ1-4,TRBV6-1,TRBD1,TGTGCCAGCAGTGAAGCGGGCAGGGGGCTTGAAAAACTGTTTTTT,CASSEAGRGLEKLFF
TRBJ1-1,TRBV4-1,NA,TGCGCCAGCAGCCAAGCTAACACACAGGGCCTGAACACTGAAGCTTTCTTT,CASSQANTQGLNTEAFF
TRBJ2-2,TRBV13,TRBD1,TGTGCCAGCAAGGAGGAGACTTGGACAGGGGGCAGGACCGGGGAGCTGTTTTTT,CASKEETWTGGRTGELFF
TRBJ2-1,TRBV7-8,TRBD2,TGTGCCAGCAGCCCTAGGGTGGCGGGGACTAGCCCTAGAAGGGTTAATGAGCAGTTCTTC,CASSPRVAGTSPRRVNEQFF
TRBJ2-3,TRBV14,TRBD2,TGTGCCAGCAGCCAAGTCCGCCGCGGGGGGGGCCTAGAGCAGTATTTT,CASSQVRRGGGLEQYF
TRBJ1-5,TRBV2,NA,TGTGCCAGCAGTGAAGTTGGAATGTCGGGACAGCCCCAGCATTTT,CASSEVGMSGQPQHF
TRBJ2-7,TRBV30,TRBD1,TGTGCCTGGAGCATTTCAGGGGGCGAGCAGTACTTC,CAWSISGGEQYF
TRBJ1-2,TRBV19,TRBD1,TGTGCCAGCCCGGACAGGGGCTACACCTTC,CASPDRGYTF
TRBJ2-1,TRBV7-3,TRBD1,TGTGCCAGCAGCTCTCGGGACAGGGGGTCGAATGAGCAGTTCTTC,CASSSRDRGSNEQFF
TRBJ1-2,TRBV5-1,NA,TGCGCCAGCAGCTCGACAGGAGATGGCTACACCTTC,CASSSTGDGYTF
TRBJ2-3,TRBV6-1,TRBD1,TGTGCCACCCGGACAGGGGAGACAGATACGCAGTATTTC,CATRTGETDTQYF
TRBJ1-1,TRBV18,NA,TGTGCCAGCTCGGGAGGGGCCGAAGCCTTGAACACTGAAGCTTTCTTT,CASSGGAEALNTEAFF
TRBJ1-1,TRBV9,TRBD1,TGTGCCAGCAGCGTAGTTCAGGGGGCCGGCACTGAAGCTTTCTTT,CASSVVQGAGTEAFF
TRBJ2-7,TRBV27,TRBD2,TGTGCCAGCAGTTCCATGACTAGCCCAAATACCTACGAGCAGTACTTC,CASSSMTSPNTYEQYF
TRBJ2-2,TRBV10-3,NA,TGTGCCATCAGTGGACAGATCATGGACACCGGGGAGCTGTTTTTT,CAISGQIMDTGELFF
TRBJ1-1,TRBV5-1,TRBD1,TGCGCCAGCAGCGGGCAAGGGGGCGTCATCCCTGAAGCTTTCTTT,CASSGQGGVIPEAFF
TRBJ2-3,TRBV5-8,NA,TGTGCCAGCGTTAGCGGTACCAGGGTAGATACGCAGTATTTT,CASVSGTRVDTQYF
TRBJ2-1,TRBV5-4,NA,TGTGCCAGCAGCGTATATCGGCGGATGGATGAGCAGTTCTTC,CASSVYRRMDEQFF
TRBJ2-3,TRBV19,NA,TGTGCCAGTAGTCCTGGGACTCCTAGCACAGATACGCAGTATTTT,CASSPGTPSTDTQYF
TRBJ1-2,TRBV5-4,NA,TGTGCCAGCAGACCCCGGGACAATAACTATGGCTACACCTTC,CASRPRDNNYGYTF
TRBJ1-1,TRBV29-1,NA,TGCAGCGTTGAAGGTTACATGAACACTGAAGCTTTCTTT,CSVEGYMNTEAFF
TRBJ1-1,TRBV5-4,TRBD1,TGTGCCAGCAGCGCTTTGGACAGGATGAACACTGAAGCTTTCTTT,CASSALDRMNTEAFF